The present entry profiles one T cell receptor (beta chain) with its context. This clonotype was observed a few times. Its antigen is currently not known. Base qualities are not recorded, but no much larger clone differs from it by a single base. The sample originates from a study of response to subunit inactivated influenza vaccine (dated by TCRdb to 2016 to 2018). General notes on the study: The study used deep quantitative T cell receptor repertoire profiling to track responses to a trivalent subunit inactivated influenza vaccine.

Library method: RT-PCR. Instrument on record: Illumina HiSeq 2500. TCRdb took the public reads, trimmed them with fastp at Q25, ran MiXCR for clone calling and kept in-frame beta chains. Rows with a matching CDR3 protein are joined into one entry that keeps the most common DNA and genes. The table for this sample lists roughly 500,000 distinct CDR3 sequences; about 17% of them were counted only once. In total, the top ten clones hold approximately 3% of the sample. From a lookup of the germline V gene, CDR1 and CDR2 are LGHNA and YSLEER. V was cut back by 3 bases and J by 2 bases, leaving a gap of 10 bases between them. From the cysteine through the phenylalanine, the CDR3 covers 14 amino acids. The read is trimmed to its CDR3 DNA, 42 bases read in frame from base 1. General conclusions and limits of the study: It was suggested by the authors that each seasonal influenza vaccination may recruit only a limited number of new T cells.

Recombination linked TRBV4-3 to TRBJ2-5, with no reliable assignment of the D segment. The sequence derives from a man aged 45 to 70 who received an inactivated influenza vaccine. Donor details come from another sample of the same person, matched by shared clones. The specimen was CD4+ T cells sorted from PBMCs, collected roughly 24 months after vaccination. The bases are TGCGCCAGCAGCCATTCAGTACAACAAGAGACCCAGTACTTC. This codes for CASSHSVQQETQYF.